This T cell receptor (beta chain) was sequenced in a study of blood T cell repertoires in COVID-19. The overall study: Samples representing acute and convalescent COVID-19 were sourced from the United States, Italy and Spain.

One Seattle source followed patients from active infection through their disease course. Per the germline V gene, CDR1 is SNHLY and CDR2 is FYNNEI. Unmatched junction bases numbered 6, after V lost 6 bases and J lost 3 bases. CDR3 size: 15 residues. Per the original methods: Scientists estimated how many nucleated cells there were by amplifying reference gene primers. Method: immunoSEQ multiplex PCR; TCRdb's copy keeps in-frame clones and lacks some. V and J calls and clone size follow that table, whereas D and trimming were derived from the DNA. The data show hundreds of thousands of clones, about 90% seen once.

This TCR came from a woman aged 45-65 years with COVID-19, enrolled during active disease. V is TRBV2 and J is TRBJ2-1; 9 bases align to TRBD2. Sequenced sample: peripheral blood. The CDR3 is CASREGLADYNEQFF. CDR3 DNA sequence: TGTGCCAGCAGGGAGGGACTAGCCGACTACAATGAGCAGTTCTTC. The full variable domain, in which reference TRBV2 and TRBJ2-1 provide the parts outside the CDR3, is EPEVTQTPSHQVTQMGQEVILRCVPISNHLYFYWYRQILGQKVEFLVSFYNNEISEKSEIFDDQFSVERPDGSNFTLKIRSTKLEDSAMYFCASREGLADYNEQFFGPGTRLTVL.